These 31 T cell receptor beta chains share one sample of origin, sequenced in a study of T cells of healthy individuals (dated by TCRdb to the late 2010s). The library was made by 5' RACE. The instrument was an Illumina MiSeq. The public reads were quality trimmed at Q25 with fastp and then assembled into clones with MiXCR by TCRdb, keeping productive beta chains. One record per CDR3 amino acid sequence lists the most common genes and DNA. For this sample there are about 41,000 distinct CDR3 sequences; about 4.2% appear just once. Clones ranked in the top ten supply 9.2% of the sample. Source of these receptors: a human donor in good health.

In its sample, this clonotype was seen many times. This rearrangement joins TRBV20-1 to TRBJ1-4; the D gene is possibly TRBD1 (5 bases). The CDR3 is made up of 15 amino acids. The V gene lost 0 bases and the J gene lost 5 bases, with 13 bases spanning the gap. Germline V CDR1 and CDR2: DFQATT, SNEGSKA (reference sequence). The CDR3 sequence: CSARDLDTLNEKLFF. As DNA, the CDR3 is TGCAGTGCTAGAGATTTGGACACACTAAATGAAAAACTGTTTTTT.

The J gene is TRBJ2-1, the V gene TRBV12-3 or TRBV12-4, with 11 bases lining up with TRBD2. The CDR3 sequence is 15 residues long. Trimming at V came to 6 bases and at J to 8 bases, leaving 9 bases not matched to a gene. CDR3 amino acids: CASSLLTSGIYEQFF. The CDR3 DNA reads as TGTGCCAGCAGCCTATTGACTAGCGGGATTTATGAGCAGTTCTTC.

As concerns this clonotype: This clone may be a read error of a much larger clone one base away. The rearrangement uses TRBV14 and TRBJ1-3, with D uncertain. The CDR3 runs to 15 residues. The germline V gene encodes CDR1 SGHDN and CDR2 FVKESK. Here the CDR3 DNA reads TGTGACAGCAGCCAACGGTTGGGATCGGGGAACACCATATATTTT. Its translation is CDSSQRLGSGNTIYF.

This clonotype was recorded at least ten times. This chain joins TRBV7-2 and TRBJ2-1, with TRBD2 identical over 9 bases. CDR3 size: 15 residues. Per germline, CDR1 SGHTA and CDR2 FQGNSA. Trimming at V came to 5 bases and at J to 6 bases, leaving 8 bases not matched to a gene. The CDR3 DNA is TGTGCCAGCAGCCCTCCTAGCGGGATCACCAATGAGCAGTTCTTC. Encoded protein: CASSPPSGITNEQFF. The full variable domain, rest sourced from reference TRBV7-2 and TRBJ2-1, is GAGVSQSPSNKVTEKGKDVELRCDPISGHTALYWYRQSLGQGLEFLIYFQGNSAPDKSGLPSDRFSAERTGGSVSTLTIQRTQQEDSAVYLCASSPPSGITNEQFFGPGTRLTVL.

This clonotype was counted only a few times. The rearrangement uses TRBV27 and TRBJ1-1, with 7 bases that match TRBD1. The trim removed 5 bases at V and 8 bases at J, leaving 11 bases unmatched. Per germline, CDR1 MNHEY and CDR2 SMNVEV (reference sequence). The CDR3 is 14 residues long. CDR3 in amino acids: CASSPNPRGQEAFF. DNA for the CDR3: TGTGCCAGCAGTCCTAACCCTAGGGGACAGGAAGCTTTCTTT.

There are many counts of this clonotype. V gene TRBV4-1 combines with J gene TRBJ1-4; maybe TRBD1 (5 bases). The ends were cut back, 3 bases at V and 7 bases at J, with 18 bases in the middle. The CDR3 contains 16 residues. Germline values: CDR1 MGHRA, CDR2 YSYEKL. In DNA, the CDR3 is TGCGCCAGCAGCCAGCGCCCCGGGGGAGAAGGTGAAAAACTGTTTTTT. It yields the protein CASSQRPGGEGEKLFF.

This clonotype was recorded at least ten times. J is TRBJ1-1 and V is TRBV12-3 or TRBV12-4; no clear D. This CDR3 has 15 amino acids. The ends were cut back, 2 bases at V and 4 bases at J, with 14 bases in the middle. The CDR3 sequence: CASSLTGQPPTEAFF. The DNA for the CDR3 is TGTGCCAGCAGTTTAACGGGCCAACCCCCCACTGAAGCTTTCTTT.

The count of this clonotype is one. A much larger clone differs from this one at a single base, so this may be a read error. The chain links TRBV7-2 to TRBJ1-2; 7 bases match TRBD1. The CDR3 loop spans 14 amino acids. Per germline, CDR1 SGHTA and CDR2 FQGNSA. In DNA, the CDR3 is TGTGCCAGTAAACAGGGGCTGGGACTTTATGGCTACAACTTC. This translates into CASKQGLGLYGYNF. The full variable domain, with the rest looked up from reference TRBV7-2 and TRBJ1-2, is GAGVSQSPSNKVTEKGKDVELRCDPISGHTALYWYRQSLGQGLEFLIYFQGNSAPDKSGLPSDRFSAERTGGSVSTLTIQRTQQEDSAVYLCASKQGLGLYGYNFGSGTRLTVV.

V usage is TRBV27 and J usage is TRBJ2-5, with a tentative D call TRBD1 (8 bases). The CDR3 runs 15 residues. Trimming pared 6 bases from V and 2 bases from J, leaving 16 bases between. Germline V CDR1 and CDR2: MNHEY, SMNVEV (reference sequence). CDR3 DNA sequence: TGTGCCAGCAGAAAACAACAGGGGGGGCAAGAGACCCAGTACTTC. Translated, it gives CASRKQQGGQETQYF.

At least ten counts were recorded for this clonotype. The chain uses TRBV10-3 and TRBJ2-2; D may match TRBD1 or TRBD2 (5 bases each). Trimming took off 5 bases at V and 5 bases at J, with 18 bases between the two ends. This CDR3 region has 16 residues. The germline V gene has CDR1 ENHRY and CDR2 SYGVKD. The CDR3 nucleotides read TGTGCCATCAGTAAATCTACCGGGACCGCGACCGGGGAGCTGTTTTTT. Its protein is CAISKSTGTATGELFF.

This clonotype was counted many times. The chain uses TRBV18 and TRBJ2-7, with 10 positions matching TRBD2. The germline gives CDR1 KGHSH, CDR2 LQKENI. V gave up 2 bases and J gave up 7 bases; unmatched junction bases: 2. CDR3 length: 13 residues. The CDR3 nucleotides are TGTGCCAGCTCACCAAGCGGGAGGGATGAGCAGTACTTC. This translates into CASSPSGRDEQYF.

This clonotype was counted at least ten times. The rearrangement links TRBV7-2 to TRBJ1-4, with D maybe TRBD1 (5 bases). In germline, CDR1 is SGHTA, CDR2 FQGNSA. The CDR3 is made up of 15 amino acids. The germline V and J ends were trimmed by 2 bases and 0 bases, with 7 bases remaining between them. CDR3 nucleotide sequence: TGTGCCAGCAGCTTAACAGGTCCAACTAATGAAAAACTGTTTTTT. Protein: CASSLTGPTNEKLFF. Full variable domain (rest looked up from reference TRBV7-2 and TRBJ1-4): GAGVSQSPSNKVTEKGKDVELRCDPISGHTALYWYRQSLGQGLEFLIYFQGNSAPDKSGLPSDRFSAERTGGSVSTLTIQRTQQEDSAVYLCASSLTGPTNEKLFFGSGTQLSVL.

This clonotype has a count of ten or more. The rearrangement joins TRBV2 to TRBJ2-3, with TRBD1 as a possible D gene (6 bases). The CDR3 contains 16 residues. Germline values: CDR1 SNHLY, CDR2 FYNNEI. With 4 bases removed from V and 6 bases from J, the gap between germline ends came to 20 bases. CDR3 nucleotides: TGTGCCAGCAGTGTCCCGGACAGTCTGCGCCGGGATACGCAGTATTTT. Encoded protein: CASSVPDSLRRDTQYF.

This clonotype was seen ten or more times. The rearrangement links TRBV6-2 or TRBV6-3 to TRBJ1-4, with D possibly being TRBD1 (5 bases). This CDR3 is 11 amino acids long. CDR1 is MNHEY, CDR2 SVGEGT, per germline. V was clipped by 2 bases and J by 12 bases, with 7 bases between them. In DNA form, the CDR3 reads TGTGCCAGCAGTTACCCGGGGGAACTGTTTTTT. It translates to CASSYPGELFF.

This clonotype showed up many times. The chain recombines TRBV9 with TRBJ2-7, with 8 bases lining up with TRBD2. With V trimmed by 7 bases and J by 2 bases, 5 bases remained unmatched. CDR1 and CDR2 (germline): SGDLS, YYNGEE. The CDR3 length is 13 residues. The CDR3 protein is CASGPGGAYEQYF. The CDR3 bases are TGTGCCAGCGGGCCGGGGGGGGCCTACGAGCAGTACTTC. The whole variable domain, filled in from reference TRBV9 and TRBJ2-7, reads DSGVTQTPKHLITATGQRVTLRCSPRSGDLSVYWYQQSLDQGLQFLIQYYNGEERAKGNILERFSAQQFPDLHSELNLSSLELGDSALYFCASGPGGAYEQYFGPGTRLTVT.

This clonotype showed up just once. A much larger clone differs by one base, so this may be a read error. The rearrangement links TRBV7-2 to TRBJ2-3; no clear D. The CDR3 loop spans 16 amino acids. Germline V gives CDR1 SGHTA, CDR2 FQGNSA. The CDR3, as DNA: TGTGTCAGCAGCCGCGCCGCCGGCCATTCCACAGATACGCAGTATTTT. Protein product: CVSSRAAGHSTDTQYF.

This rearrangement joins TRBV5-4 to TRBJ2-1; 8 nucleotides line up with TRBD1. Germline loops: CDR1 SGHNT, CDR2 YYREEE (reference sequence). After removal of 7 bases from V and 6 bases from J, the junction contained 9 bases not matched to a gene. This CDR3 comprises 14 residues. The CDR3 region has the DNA TGTGCCAGCGGCCCCAAACAGGGGGTCAATGAGCAGTTCTTC. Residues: CASGPKQGVNEQFF.

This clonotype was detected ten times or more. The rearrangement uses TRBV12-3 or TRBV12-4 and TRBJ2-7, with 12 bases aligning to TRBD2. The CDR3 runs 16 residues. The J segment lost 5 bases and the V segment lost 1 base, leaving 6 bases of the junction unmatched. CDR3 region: CASSLGGLAGINEQYF. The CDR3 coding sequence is TGTGCCAGCAGTTTAGGAGGACTAGCGGGAATCAACGAGCAGTACTTC.

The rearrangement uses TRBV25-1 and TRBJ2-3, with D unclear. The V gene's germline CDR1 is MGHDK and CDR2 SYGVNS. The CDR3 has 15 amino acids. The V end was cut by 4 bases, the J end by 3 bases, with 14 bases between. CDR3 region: CASSGRVLGTDTQYF. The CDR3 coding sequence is TGTGCCAGCAGTGGTCGGGTCTTAGGAACAGATACGCAGTATTTT.

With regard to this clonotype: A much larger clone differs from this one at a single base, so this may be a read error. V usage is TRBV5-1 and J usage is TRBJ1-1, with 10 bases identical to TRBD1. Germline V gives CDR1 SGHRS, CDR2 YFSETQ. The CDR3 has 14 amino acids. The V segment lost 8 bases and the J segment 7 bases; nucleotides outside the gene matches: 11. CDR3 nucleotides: TGCGCCAGAAGCCGGGACAGGGGTAAGAGTGAAGCTTTCTTT. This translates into CARSRDRGKSEAFF.

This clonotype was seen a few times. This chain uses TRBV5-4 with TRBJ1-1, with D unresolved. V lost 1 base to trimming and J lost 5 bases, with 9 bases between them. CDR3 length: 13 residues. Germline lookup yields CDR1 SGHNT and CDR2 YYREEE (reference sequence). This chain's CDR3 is CASSLRQETEAFF. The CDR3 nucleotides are TGTGCCAGCAGCTTGAGGCAGGAAACTGAAGCTTTCTTT. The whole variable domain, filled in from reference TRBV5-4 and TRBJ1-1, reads ETGVTQSPTHLIKTRGQQVTLRCSSQSGHNTVSWYQQALGQGPQFIFQYYREEENGRGNFPPRFSGLQFPNYSSELNVNALELDDSALYLCASSLRQETEAFFGQGTRLTVV.

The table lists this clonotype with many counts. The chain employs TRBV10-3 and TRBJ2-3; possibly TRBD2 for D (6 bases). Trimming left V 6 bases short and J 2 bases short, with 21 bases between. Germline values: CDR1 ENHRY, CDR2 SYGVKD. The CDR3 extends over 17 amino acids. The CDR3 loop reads CAISATPRDLYTDTQYF. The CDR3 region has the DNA TGTGCCATCAGCGCCACCCCAAGGGACTTATACACAGATACGCAGTATTTT.

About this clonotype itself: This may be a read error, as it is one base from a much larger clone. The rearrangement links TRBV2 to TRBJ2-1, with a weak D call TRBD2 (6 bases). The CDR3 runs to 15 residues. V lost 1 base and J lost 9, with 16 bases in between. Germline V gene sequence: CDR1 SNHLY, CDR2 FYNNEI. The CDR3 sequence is CASSEEGGKAREQFF. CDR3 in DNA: TGTGCCAGCAGTGAAGAGGGCGGGAAGGCCCGTGAGCAGTTCTTC.

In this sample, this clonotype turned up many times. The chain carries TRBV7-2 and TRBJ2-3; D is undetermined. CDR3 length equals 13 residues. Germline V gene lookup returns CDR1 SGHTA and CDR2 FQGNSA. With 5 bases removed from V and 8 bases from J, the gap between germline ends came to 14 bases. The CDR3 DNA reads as TGTGCCAGCAGCACCCACGCTCTTGGTACGCAGTATTTT. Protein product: CASSTHALGTQYF.

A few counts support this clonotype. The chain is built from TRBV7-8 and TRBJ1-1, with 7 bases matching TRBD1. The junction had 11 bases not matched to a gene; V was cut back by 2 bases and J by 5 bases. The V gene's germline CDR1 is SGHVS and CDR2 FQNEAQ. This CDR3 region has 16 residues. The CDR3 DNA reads TGTGCCAGCAGCTTATTGGGAGGGGGCGCGAGGACTGAAGCTTTCTTT. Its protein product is CASSLLGGGARTEAFF.

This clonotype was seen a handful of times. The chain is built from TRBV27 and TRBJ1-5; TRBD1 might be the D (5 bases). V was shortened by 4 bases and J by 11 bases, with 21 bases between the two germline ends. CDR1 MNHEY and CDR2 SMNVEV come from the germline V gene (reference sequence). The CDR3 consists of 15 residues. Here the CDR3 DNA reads TGTGCCAGCAGTTGGTCGCGGTCGGCAGGGTGGGCCCAGCATTTT. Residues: CASSWSRSAGWAQHF.

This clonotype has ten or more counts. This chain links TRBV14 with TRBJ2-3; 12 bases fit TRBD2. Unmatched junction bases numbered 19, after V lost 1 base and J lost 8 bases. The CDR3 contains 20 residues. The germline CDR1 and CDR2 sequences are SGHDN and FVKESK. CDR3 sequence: CASSQGRLAGGPRGTPTQYF. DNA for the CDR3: TGTGCCAGCAGCCAAGGACGGCTAGCGGGAGGGCCTAGAGGGACTCCTACGCAGTATTTT.

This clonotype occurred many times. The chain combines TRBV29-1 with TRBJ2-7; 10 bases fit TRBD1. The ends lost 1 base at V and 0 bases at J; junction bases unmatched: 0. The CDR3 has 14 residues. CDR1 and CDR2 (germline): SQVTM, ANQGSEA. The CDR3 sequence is CSVEGTGGSYEQYF. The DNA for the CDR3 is TGCAGCGTTGAAGGGACAGGGGGCTCCTACGAGCAGTACTTC.

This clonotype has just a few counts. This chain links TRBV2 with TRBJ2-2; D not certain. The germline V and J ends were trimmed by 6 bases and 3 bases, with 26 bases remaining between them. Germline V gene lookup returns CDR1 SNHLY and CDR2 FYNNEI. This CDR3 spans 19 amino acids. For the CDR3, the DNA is TGTGCCAGCAGCTACCGAGCCGGGTCACCCACATATGACACCGGGGAGCTGTTTTTT. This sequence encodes CASSYRAGSPTYDTGELFF.

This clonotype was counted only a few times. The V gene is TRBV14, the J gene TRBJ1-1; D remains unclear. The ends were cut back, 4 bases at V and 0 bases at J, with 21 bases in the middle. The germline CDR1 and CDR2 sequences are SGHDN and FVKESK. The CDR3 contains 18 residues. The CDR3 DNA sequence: TGTGCCAGCAGCCTGGGGTCAGGTGAGCACACCCTGAACACTGAAGCTTTCTTT. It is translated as CASSLGSGEHTLNTEAFF.

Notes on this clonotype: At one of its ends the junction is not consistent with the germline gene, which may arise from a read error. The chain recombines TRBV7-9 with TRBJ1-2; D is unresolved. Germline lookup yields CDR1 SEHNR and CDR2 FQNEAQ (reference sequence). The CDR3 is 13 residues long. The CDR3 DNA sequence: TGTGCCAGCAGCTCGATGACGGGGTATGGCTACAACTTC. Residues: CASSSMTGYGYNF.